These 10 T cell receptor beta chains originate from one sample sequenced in a study of control samples from healthy donors and cancer patients. The assay was immunoSEQ multiplex PCR, and TCRdb's table has in-frame clones only and misses some. This sample has around 110,000 clones, with around 89% found just once. The sample taken for sequencing was blood. These receptors all come from a woman aged 70-85 years in good health.

The chain carries TRBV6-5 and TRBJ2-2, with TRBD1 matching over 7 bases. The V and J ends lost 6 bases and 4 bases, in that order; junction bases with no gene match: 8. CDR1 is MNHEY and CDR2 is SVGAGI in the germline V gene. This CDR3 has 15 residues. CDR3 in amino acids: CASRIQGSGTGELFF. The CDR3 nucleotides are TGTGCCAGCAGGATACAGGGGAGCGGCACCGGGGAGCTGTTTTTT.

The chain carries TRBV9 and TRBJ2-7; no definite D call. CDR1 and CDR2 from the germline V gene are SGDLS and YYNGEE. The CDR3 is 12 residues long. Trimming removed 3 bases from V and 0 bases from J, with 4 bases in between. CDR3 protein: CASSGSSYEQYF. CDR3 in DNA: TGTGCCAGCAGCGGGAGCTCCTACGAGCAGTACTTC.

This clone was recorded once. This chain connects TRBV21-1 to TRBJ2-1; TRBD1 is taken as the D call from the table, unchecked against the DNA. TRBV21-1 is given as a pseudogene. The CDR3 consists of 16 residues. The CDR3 bases are TGTGCCAGCAGCTTGCGACGGGACAGGGGGTTGGATGAGCAGTTCTTC. This codes for CASSLRRDRGLDEQFF.

The V call is TRBV5-4, the J call TRBJ2-5; the D is unclear. This CDR3 has 16 amino acids. The germline V gene has CDR1 SGHNT and CDR2 YYREEE (reference sequence). V was pared by 1 base and J by 2 bases, with 15 bases between. The DNA of the CDR3 is TGTGCCAGCAGCTTGAGGTTTAACGATCTACAAGAGACCCAGTACTTC. Amino acid sequence: CASSLRFNDLQETQYF.

The rearrangement joins TRBV25-1 to TRBJ1-2, with D maybe TRBD1 (5 bases). With 1 base removed from V and 2 bases from J, the gap between germline ends came to 5 bases. From germline, CDR1 is MGHDK and CDR2 SYGVNS. This CDR3 spans 13 amino acids. CDR3 sequence reads: CASSESGNYGYTF. The CDR3 DNA follows: TGTGCCAGCAGTGAATCAGGGAACTATGGCTACACCTTC.

The chain is built from TRBV2 and TRBJ2-7, with D possibly matching TRBD2 (6 bases). Germline-derived CDR1 and CDR2 are SNHLY and FYNNEI. This CDR3 has 15 amino acids. Trimming pared 3 bases from V and 3 bases from J, leaving 15 bases between. CDR3 loop: CASSDHGGEIYEQYF. The DNA of the CDR3 is TGTGCCAGCAGTGATCATGGCGGGGAGATCTACGAGCAGTACTTC. The variable domain in full, completed from reference TRBV2 and TRBJ2-7, reads EPEVTQTPSHQVTQMGQEVILRCVPISNHLYFYWYRQILGQKVEFLVSFYNNEISEKSEIFDDQFSVERPDGSNFTLKIRSTKLEDSAMYFCASSDHGGEIYEQYFGPGTRLTVT.

This clone was seen once. The chain uses TRBV5-5 and TRBJ1-2; D is undetermined. Germline loops: CDR1 SGHKS, CDR2 YYEKEE (reference sequence). V lost 3 bases to trimming and J lost 14 bases, with 23 bases between them. The length of the CDR3 is 14 residues. For the CDR3, the DNA is TGTGCCAGCAGCTCTAGGGTTGGTTTTTCATGGCTTACCTTC. It is translated as CASSSRVGFSWLTF. The full variable domain, rest sourced from reference TRBV5-5 and TRBJ1-2, is DAGVTQSPTHLIKTRGQQVTLRCSPISGHKSVSWYQQVLGQGPQFIFQYYEKEERGRGNFPDRFSARQFPNYSSELNVNALLLGDSALYLCASSSRVGFSWLTFGSGTRLTVV.

This clone was counted between two and nine times. This chain connects TRBV29-1 to TRBJ1-1; D gene uncertain. V lost 4 bases to trimming and J lost 0 bases, with 15 bases between them. Germline V CDR1 and CDR2: SQVTM, ANQGSEA. This CDR3 is built from 15 residues. DNA for the CDR3: TGCAGCGTTGTAGATGGGTTCTTAATGAACACTGAAGCTTTCTTT. It yields the protein CSVVDGFLMNTEAFF.

This chain connects TRBV3-1 (or the pseudogene TRBV3-2) to TRBJ2-5; tentatively, D is TRBD1 (6 bases). The V gene's germline CDR1 is LGHDT and CDR2 YNNKEL (reference sequence). Trimming took 6 bases from V and 5 from J, leaving 16 bases between them. CDR3 length: 14 amino acids. CDR3 protein: CASRDSGPGETQYF. The CDR3 DNA reads TGTGCCAGCAGGGACAGCGGCCCGGGGGAGACCCAGTACTTC.

This chain uses TRBV19 with TRBJ1-1, with TRBD1 matching 7 bases. CDR3 length: 14 residues. Germline CDR1 LNHDA, CDR2 SQIVND (reference sequence). After removal of 6 bases from V and 8 bases from J, the junction contained 12 bases not matched to a gene. In DNA form, the CDR3 reads TGTGCCAGTAGGCGACAGGGTGAGGGATTCGAAGCTTTCTTT. Residues: CASRRQGEGFEAFF.